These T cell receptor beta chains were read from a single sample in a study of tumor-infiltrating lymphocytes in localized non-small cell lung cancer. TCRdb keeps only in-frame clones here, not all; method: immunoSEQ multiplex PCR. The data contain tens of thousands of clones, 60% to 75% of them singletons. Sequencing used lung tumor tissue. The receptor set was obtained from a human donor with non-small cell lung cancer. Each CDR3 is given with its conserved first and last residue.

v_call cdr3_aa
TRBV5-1 CASSFIQGASTDTQYF
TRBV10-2 CASEGLAGVEETQYF
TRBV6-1 CASSVERNTDTQYF
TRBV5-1 CASSFELGIYNEQFF
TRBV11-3 CASSSKEKLFF
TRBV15 CATSSGRESNEQFF
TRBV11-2 CASSLEVADEQYF
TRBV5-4 CASSFGGIGNTGELFF
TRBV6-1 CASKTGPSSYNEQFF
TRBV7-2 CASSLEISSYEQYF
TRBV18 CASSPSRDGYTF
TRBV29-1 CSVEGGRGANEQFF
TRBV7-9 CASSSAERTNTGELFF
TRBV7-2 CASSLRTGGSGYTF
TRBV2 CASTWTSWGTGELFF
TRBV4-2 CASSQASGSSYEQYF
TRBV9 CASSEGGRTDNEQFF
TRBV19 CASSGTGEQPQHF
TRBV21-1 CASSKEVGEMRTEAFF
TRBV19 CASSIQGPGANVLTF
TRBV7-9 CASSPSTGSENTIYF
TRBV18 CASSPQGDGGNTIYF
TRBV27 CASSHIIWLQSRANVLTF
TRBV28 CASSSWTGGREKLFF
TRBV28 CASRALAGGRYEQYF
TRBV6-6 CASSQQFNEQFF
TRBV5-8 CTPGGGFQETQYF
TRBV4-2 CASSHSYGGEAFF
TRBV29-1 CSVWESSTNEKLFF
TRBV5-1 CASNSGSNTGELFF
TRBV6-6 CASRPAGNVGFF
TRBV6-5 CATGTVRQPQHF
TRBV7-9 CASSLRGQNNYGYTF
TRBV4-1 CASSQEYLAGVETQYF
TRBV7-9 CASSPIGGGNQPQHF
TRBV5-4 CASSPTGETQYF
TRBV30 CAWSGRDRGRNQPQHF
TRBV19 CASSIQRGPHEQYF
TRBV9 CASSVGGRIVGANVLTF
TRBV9 CASSEGDSGVQFF
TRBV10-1 CASSSDRLSTEAFF
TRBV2 CASSDQGSGGNTIYF